These 28 T cell receptor beta chains originate from one sample sequenced in a study of blood T cell repertoires in COVID-19. Profiled with immunoSEQ multiplex PCR; TCRdb holds only in-frame clones, not every one. The table shows approximately 70,000 clones, with more than 75% occurring only once. The material sequenced was peripheral blood. The receptors stem from a human donor in a cohort sampled during active COVID-19.

This clone was seen once. This chain joins TRBV30 and TRBJ1-4, with D maybe TRBD1 (5 bases). Between the trimmed V and J ends, which lost 5 bases and 4 bases, there was a span of 11 bases. This CDR3 comprises 13 residues. From germline, CDR1 is GTSNPN and CDR2 SVGIG (reference sequence). In nucleotides, the CDR3 is TGTGCCTGGTCTAGGGGCCATAATGAAAAACTGTTTTTT. This translates into CAWSRGHNEKLFF.

The chain combines TRBV7-9 with TRBJ1-1; 7 bases line up with TRBD1. The CDR3 is 14 residues long. J gave up 1 base and V 3 bases, and 2 bases lay outside the gene matches. The germline gives CDR1 SEHNR, CDR2 FQNEAQ (reference sequence). The CDR3 loop is CASSFGTENTEAFF. DNA for the CDR3: TGTGCCAGCAGCTTCGGGACAGAGAACACTGAAGCTTTCTTT. Filled out from reference TRBV7-9 and TRBJ1-1, the complete variable domain reads DTGVSQNPRHKITKRGQNVTFRCDPISEHNRLYWYRQTLGQGPEFLTYFQNEAQLEKSRLLSDRFSAERPKGSFSTLEIQRTEQGDSAMYLCASSFGTENTEAFFGQGTRLTVV.

Only one count was recorded for this clone. The J gene is TRBJ1-5, the V gene TRBV19; D not certain. Germline V gene sequence: CDR1 LNHDA, CDR2 SQIVND (reference sequence). Trimming pared 3 bases from V and 1 base from J, leaving 10 bases between. The CDR3 is 15 residues long. In DNA, the CDR3 is TGTGCCAGTAGTATGGGCCAGGCGAGCAATCAGCCCCAGCATTTT. This encodes CASSMGQASNQPQHF.

V and J are TRBV6-6 and TRBJ2-1, with a tentative D call TRBD2 (7 bases). The length of the CDR3 is 13 residues. Germline V gene sequence: CDR1 MNHNY, CDR2 SVGAGI (reference sequence). Trimming removed 3 bases at V and 8 bases at J, with 11 bases between. In DNA form, the CDR3 reads TGTGCCAGCAGTTATAGGGAGGGGGATGAGCAGTTCTTC. This codes for CASSYREGDEQFF.

The CDR3 sequence: CASSIVSGTKGFEAFF. The DNA for the CDR3 is TGTGCCAGTAGTATAGTCAGCGGGACCAAGGGTTTTGAAGCTTTCTTT. V gene TRBV19 combines with J gene TRBJ1-1; TRBD1 is a possible D gene (5 bases). The CDR3 spans 16 residues. CDR1 LNHDA and CDR2 SQIVND come from the germline V gene (reference sequence). V lost 1 base, J lost 7 bases, and 19 bases lay in between.

The genes are TRBV15 and TRBJ2-3; the D is unclear. Germline-derived CDR1 and CDR2 are LNHNV and YYDKDF (reference sequence). The CDR3 runs to 15 residues. Trimming left V 0 bases short and J 0 bases short, with 7 bases between. CDR3 region: CATSRDPQSTDTQYF. The CDR3 nucleotides are TGTGCCACCAGCAGAGATCCGCAGAGCACAGATACGCAGTATTTT.

The gene calls are TRBV7-2 and TRBJ2-3; D may be TRBD1 (5 bases). Trimming removed 2 bases from V and 5 bases from J, with 17 bases in between. Germline assignment: CDR1 SGHTA and CDR2 FQGNSA. CDR3 length equals 16 residues. CDR3 amino acids: CASSLRTGGVRDTQYF. The CDR3, as DNA: TGTGCCAGCAGCTTACGAACAGGTGGGGTTCGAGATACGCAGTATTTT.

The gene calls are TRBV19 and TRBJ2-5; TRBD2 is a possible D gene (5 bases). CDR3 length: 14 amino acids. The germline V and J ends were trimmed by 3 bases and 5 bases, with 13 bases remaining between them. Germline CDR1 reads LNHDA; CDR2 reads SQIVND (reference sequence). For the CDR3, the DNA is TGTGCCAGTAGTATTAGGGATGGGGAGGAGACCCAGTACTTC. Amino acid sequence: CASSIRDGEETQYF.

V is TRBV6-5 and J is TRBJ1-1; D ambiguous. The CDR3 runs to 14 residues. V was shortened by 6 bases and J by 4 bases, with 15 bases between the two germline ends. Germline CDR1 is MNHEY and CDR2 is SVGAGI. The CDR3 protein is CASSPTSPITEAFF. In DNA form, the CDR3 reads TGTGCCAGCAGCCCGACAAGCCCGATCACTGAAGCTTTCTTT.

The chain couples TRBV19 to TRBJ1-1; the match to TRBD1 covers 8 bases. Trimming at V came to 2 bases and at J to 1 base, leaving 6 bases not matched to a gene. The CDR3 is 16 residues long. Germline-derived CDR1 and CDR2 are LNHDA and SQIVND (reference sequence). The CDR3 spells CASSIRTGRTNTEAFF. The CDR3 bases are TGTGCCAGTAGTATACGGACAGGGCGAACGAACACTGAAGCTTTCTTT.

The V and J genes are TRBV11-2 and TRBJ2-1, with 12 bases that match TRBD2. Germline CDR1 SGHAT, CDR2 FQNNGV. The CDR3 is 18 amino acids. V trimming: 5 bases; J trimming: 6 bases; junction bases outside the gene matches: 14. The CDR3 loop is CASSLGLAGNLGSNEQFF. The CDR3 bases are TGTGCCAGCAGCCTCGGACTAGCGGGAAATCTTGGGAGCAATGAGCAGTTCTTC.

The V gene is TRBV3-1 (or the pseudogene TRBV3-2), the J gene TRBJ1-4; D unclear. The V end was cut by 1 base, the J end by 8 bases, with 8 bases between. Germline V gene lookup returns CDR1 LGHDT and CDR2 YNNKEL (reference sequence). The CDR3 is 13 amino acids. The CDR3 sequence: CASSQGEVEKLFF. DNA for the CDR3: TGTGCCAGCAGCCAAGGCGAAGTCGAAAAACTGTTTTTT.

J is TRBJ2-1 and V is TRBV5-6, with 9 bases matching TRBD2. The ends lost 8 bases at V and 3 bases at J; junction bases unmatched: 6. Germline lookup yields CDR1 SGHDT and CDR2 YYEEEE. The CDR3 length is 14 residues. The CDR3 DNA is TGTGCCAGTAGCGGGAGTAGTTTCTACAATGAGCAGTTCTTC. The encoded protein is CASSGSSFYNEQFF.

The V and J genes are TRBV5-1 and TRBJ2-5; TRBD2 agrees at 9 bases. This CDR3 has 15 residues. Trimming removed 2 bases from V and 0 bases from J; junction bases left unmatched: 2. Germline V gene sequence: CDR1 SGHRS, CDR2 YFSETQ. For the CDR3, the DNA is TGCGCCAGCAGCTTCGCTAGCGGGAACCAAGAGACCCAGTACTTC. This encodes CASSFASGNQETQYF.

The chain's CDR3 is CAISESYKRTNEQFF. Here the CDR3 DNA reads TGTGCCATCAGTGAGTCGTATAAGCGAACCAATGAGCAGTTCTTC. V usage is TRBV10-3 and J usage is TRBJ2-1; D remains unclear. The germline CDR1 and CDR2 sequences are ENHRY and SYGVKD. The V end was cut by 0 bases, the J end by 6 bases, with 12 bases between. This CDR3 is built from 15 residues.

The chain has TRBV28 and TRBJ1-4; D unresolved. Germline V gives CDR1 MDHEN, CDR2 SYDVKM. The V end lost 8 bases, the J end lost 4 bases, and 5 bases lay between the germline ends. This CDR3 spans 11 amino acids. CDR3 nucleotides: TGTGCCAGCCACGGTAATGAAAAACTGTTTTTT. It translates to CASHGNEKLFF.

The V gene is TRBV5-8, the J gene TRBJ2-7; D not certain. The V and J ends lost 0 bases and 9 bases respectively, with 10 bases between them. The V gene's germline CDR1 is SGHTS and CDR2 YDEGEE. The CDR3 consists of 12 residues. CDR3 sequence: CASSLDRLAQYF. DNA for the CDR3: TGTGCCAGCAGCTTGGACCGCCTGGCGCAGTACTTC.

The DNA for the CDR3 is TGTGCCAGCAGCGCGAGCGGGAACAATGAGCAGTTCTTC. It specifies CASSASGNNEQFF. V usage is TRBV9 and J usage is TRBJ2-1; 7 nucleotides agree with TRBD2. Germline-derived CDR1 and CDR2 are SGDLS and YYNGEE. V gave up 3 bases and J gave up 5 bases; unmatched junction bases: 2. This CDR3 comprises 13 residues.

The chain employs TRBV7-2 and TRBJ2-5, with a weak D call TRBD2 (5 bases). Looked up from germline, CDR1 is SGHTA and CDR2 is FQGNSA. The CDR3 sequence is 16 residues long. V was pared by 1 base and J by 3 bases, with 15 bases between. The CDR3, as DNA: TGTGCCAGCAGCTTAGGGCCCGGGGTCGGGGAAGAGACCCAGTACTTC. Residues: CASSLGPGVGEETQYF.

This chain joins TRBV7-9 and TRBJ2-7; D gene uncertain. Germline CDR1 reads SEHNR; CDR2 reads FQNEAQ (reference sequence). V shed 0 bases and J shed 4 bases, with 7 bases lying between them. The CDR3 consists of 13 residues. CDR3 in DNA: TGTGCCAGCAGCTTAGCCGGCGGATACGAGCAGTACGTC. Its translation is CASSLAGGYEQYV.

The rearrangement links TRBV19 to TRBJ1-1; D possibly corresponds to TRBD1 (5 bases). Germline CDR1 LNHDA, CDR2 SQIVND (reference sequence). V was trimmed by 3 bases and J by 5 bases, leaving 13 bases between them. CDR3 length: 14 residues. The CDR3 region is CASSILTEETEAFF. The CDR3 bases are TGTGCCAGTAGTATCTTGACAGAGGAGACTGAAGCTTTCTTT.

This clone has only a few counts. The rearrangement links TRBV2 to TRBJ1-1, with 7 nucleotides matching TRBD1. Germline V gene sequence: CDR1 SNHLY, CDR2 FYNNEI. The CDR3 is 13 amino acids. V gave up 5 bases and J gave up 5 bases; unmatched junction bases: 5. CDR3 nucleotide sequence: TGTGCCAGCAGTACCGACAGGGATACTGAAGCTTTCTTT. This translates into CASSTDRDTEAFF.

V usage is TRBV28 and J usage is TRBJ2-5; TRBD2 matches 10 bases. Losses at the gene ends were 9 bases for V and 5 bases for J; bases not matched to a gene: 12. The germline V gene has CDR1 MDHEN and CDR2 SYDVKM. The CDR3 is 15 amino acids. The CDR3 DNA follows: TGTGCCAGTTCAACTAGCGGGATTGGGCGCGAGACCCAGTACTTC. Translating gives CASSTSGIGRETQYF. The variable domain in full, with the rest retrieved from reference TRBV28 and TRBJ2-5, is DVKVTQSSRYLVKRTGEKVFLECVQDMDHENMFWYRQDPGLGLRLIYFSYDVKMKEKGDIPEGYSVSREKKERFSLILESASTNQTSMYLCASSTSGIGRETQYFGPGTRLLVL.

V usage is TRBV20-1 and J usage is TRBJ2-2, with 7 bases fitting TRBD2. V was pared by 3 bases and J by 4 bases, with 20 bases of the junction left unmatched. CDR3 size: 19 residues. Germline assignment: CDR1 DFQATT and CDR2 SNEGSKA (reference sequence). This CDR3 is CSASRLSNSAGASTGELFF. CDR3 bases: TGCAGTGCTAGTAGACTTAGTAATTCCGCGGGAGCATCCACCGGGGAGCTGTTTTTT.

This chain uses TRBV10-3 with TRBJ2-7, with 7 bases that match TRBD1. In germline, CDR1 is ENHRY, CDR2 SYGVKD. The CDR3 has 13 amino acids. The junction had 6 bases not matched to a gene; V was cut back by 4 bases and J by 6 bases. The CDR3 DNA reads as TGTGCCATCAGTGGCGGACAGGAGCTCGAGCAGTACGTC. Translating it yields CAISGGQELEQYV.

The chain has TRBV2 and TRBJ1-2; D perhaps matches TRBD1 (6 bases). The CDR3 runs 14 residues. Germline loops: CDR1 SNHLY, CDR2 FYNNEI. Trimming shortened V by 4 bases and J by 0 bases, and 9 bases separated the two germline ends. Here the CDR3 DNA reads TGTGCCAGCAGTGGGGGGGGGCCTAACTATGGCTACACCTTC. The encoded protein is CASSGGGPNYGYTF. The variable domain in full, with the rest retrieved from reference TRBV2 and TRBJ1-2, is EPEVTQTPSHQVTQMGQEVILRCVPISNHLYFYWYRQILGQKVEFLVSFYNNEISEKSEIFDDQFSVERPDGSNFTLKIRSTKLEDSAMYFCASSGGGPNYGYTFGSGTRLTVV.

The chain is built from TRBV19 and TRBJ2-1; 9 nucleotides align to TRBD2. V gave up 8 bases and J gave up 6 bases; unmatched junction bases: 11. Germline V gene lookup returns CDR1 LNHDA and CDR2 SQIVND (reference sequence). This CDR3 has 15 amino acids. The CDR3 DNA follows: TGTGCCAGTTCGGCGGGCGGGAGGGGGTCCAATGAGCAGTTCTTC. Encoded protein: CASSAGGRGSNEQFF.

This clone was seen a single time. The rearrangement uses TRBV5-5 and TRBJ2-2; D ambiguous. Germline-derived CDR1 and CDR2 are SGHKS and YYEKEE (reference sequence). Trimming pared 3 bases from V and 0 bases from J, leaving 9 bases between. The CDR3 has 15 amino acids. The CDR3 region is CASSSRATNTGELFF. DNA for the CDR3: TGTGCCAGCAGCTCCCGAGCGACGAACACCGGGGAGCTGTTTTTT. Complete variable domain (other parts from reference TRBV5-5 and TRBJ2-2): DAGVTQSPTHLIKTRGQQVTLRCSPISGHKSVSWYQQVLGQGPQFIFQYYEKEERGRGNFPDRFSARQFPNYSSELNVNALLLGDSALYLCASSSRATNTGELFFGEGSRLTVL.